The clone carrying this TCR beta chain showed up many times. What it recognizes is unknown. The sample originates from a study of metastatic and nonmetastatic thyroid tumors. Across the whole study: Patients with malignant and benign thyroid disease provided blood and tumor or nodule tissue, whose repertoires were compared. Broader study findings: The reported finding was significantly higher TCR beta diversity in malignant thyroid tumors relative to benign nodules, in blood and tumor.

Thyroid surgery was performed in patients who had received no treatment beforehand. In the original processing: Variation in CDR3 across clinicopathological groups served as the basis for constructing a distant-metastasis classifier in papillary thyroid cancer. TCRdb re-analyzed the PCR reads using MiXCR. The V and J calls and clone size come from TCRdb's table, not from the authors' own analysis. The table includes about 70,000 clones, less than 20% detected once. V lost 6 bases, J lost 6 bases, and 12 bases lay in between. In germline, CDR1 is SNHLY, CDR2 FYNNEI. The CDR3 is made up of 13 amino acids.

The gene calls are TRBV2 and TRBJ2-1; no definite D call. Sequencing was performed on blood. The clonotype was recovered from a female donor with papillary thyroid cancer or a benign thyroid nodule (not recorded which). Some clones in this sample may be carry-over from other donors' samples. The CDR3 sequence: CASSDPPANEQFF. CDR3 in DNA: TGTGCCAGCAGCGATCCTCCAGCCAATGAGCAGTTCTTC.